This T cell receptor (beta chain) was captured by sequencing in a study of blood T cell repertoires in COVID-19 (dated by TCRdb to about 2020). The study in broad terms: Samples covering the acute and convalescent phases of COVID-19 were provided by collaborators in the United States, Italy and Spain. The dataset comprised deeply sampled blood TCRbeta repertoires from subjects exposed to, actively infected with, or recovered from COVID-19. The prospective study material was composed of cDNA or gDNA derived from T cells, B-cell-depleted T cells, or PBMCs. A de-identified subject ID, COVID-19 status, age in years and sex were almost always included in the sample metadata. Samples were obtained from the ongoing ImmuneRACE study (first 160 participants) and from roughly 1,300 subjects provided by 6 global collaborators. The repertoires were released in a freely available public database intended as a resource for research on the immune response to SARS-CoV-2. Where HLA class I and class II types were available, the types were taken from metadata supplied by the sample provider, not from assay-based typing. Results the study describes overall, beyond this receptor: The quantity of clinical and demographic metadata differed by source and by participant and was supplied without curation.

Participants in the prospective study were enrolled through a virtual design, were aged about 18 to 90 years, and lived in roughly 26 United States geographic areas. Cohort assignment in the prospective study relied on participant-reported clinical history from a screening survey and a study questionnaire. Mobile phlebotomists in the prospective study collected whole blood, serum and a nasopharyngeal or oropharyngeal swab from every participant. Participants in the prospective study had the option to provide additional blood draws and questionnaires over an approximately 2-month period. Blood samples from the prospective study were shipped frozen or at room temperature prior to DNA extraction. The immunoSEQ Assay, a bias-controlled multiplex PCR, was used to amplify TCRbeta CDR3 regions from genomic DNA. From the authors' description of their analysis: The number of nucleated cells in each sample was estimated by amplification of reference gene primers within the assay. Sequence reads were collapsed and filtered to measure the absolute abundance of every unique TCRbeta CDR3 rearrangement. Productive Simpson clonality was computed per sample as the square root of Simpson's diversity index over productive rearrangements. TCRdb re-hosts the immuneACCESS table, in-frame sequences only. Its copies lack some clones; in the studies checked, an unresolved V gene accounts for under half of them, and the cause for the rest is not known. V and J calls and clone size are given by that table; D and trimming were obtained from the DNA. Present in this sample are a few hundred thousand clones, 84% of which were seen just once. Around 3.9% of the sample is in the top ten clones.

As for this clone: No cognate antigen has been identified for it. Per-base qualities were not stored, and no clone one base away is much larger.

The CDR3 starts with the cysteine, ends with the phenylalanine, and has 15 residues. Only the CDR3 region is kept as DNA, spanning 45 bases read in frame from base 1. V lost 6 bases and J lost 0 bases; the stretch between them is 12 bases long. CDR1 is given as SGHTA and CDR2 as FQGNSA, both from the germline V gene. Sequencing used PBMCs or T cells enriched from blood (not recorded which). The receptor was isolated from a man between 25 and 39 years old with acute COVID-19. This chain joins TRBV7-2 to TRBJ1-5; tentative D gene TRBD1, with 5 bases matching. The DNA sequence is given as TGTGCCAGCAGTACCCCAGGGTTTAGCAATCAGCCCCAGCATTTT. Translated, this gives CASSTPGFSNQPQHF.